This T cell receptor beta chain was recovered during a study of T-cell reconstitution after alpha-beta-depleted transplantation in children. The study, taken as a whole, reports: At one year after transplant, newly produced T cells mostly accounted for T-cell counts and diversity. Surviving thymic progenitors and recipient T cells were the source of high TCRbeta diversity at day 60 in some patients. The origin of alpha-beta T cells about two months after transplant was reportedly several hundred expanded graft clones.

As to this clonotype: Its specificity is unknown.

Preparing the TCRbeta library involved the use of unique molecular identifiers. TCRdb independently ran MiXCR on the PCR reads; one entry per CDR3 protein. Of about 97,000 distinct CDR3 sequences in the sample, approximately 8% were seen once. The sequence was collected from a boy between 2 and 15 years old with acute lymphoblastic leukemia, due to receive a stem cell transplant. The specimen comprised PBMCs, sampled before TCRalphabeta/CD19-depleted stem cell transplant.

For the CDR3, the DNA is TGTGCCAGCAGCCCCATTGGGACAGGGCCCTATTACTCCTACGAGCAGTACTTC. Its translation is CASSPIGTGPYYSYEQYF. The chain couples TRBV28 to TRBJ2-7, with 9 bases lining up with TRBD1. Germline V gene lookup returns CDR1 MDHEN and CDR2 SYDVKM. This CDR3 contains 18 residues. With 6 bases clipped from V and 0 bases from J, the junction kept 15 bases outside the gene matches.